The clone carrying this T cell receptor beta chain was observed a few times. Its cognate antigen is unknown. Specified time point: newly diagnosed GD, antithyroid drugs for less than 3 months. There was RNA extracted from PBMCs, and the TCR library was made from it. The TCR beta library used iRepertoire HTBI primers with Arm-PCR amplification of CDR3. TCRdb fed the multiplex PCR reads into MiXCR, producing one record per CDR3 protein. The table includes more than 450,000 distinct CDR3 sequences, under 20% detected once. These data belong to a study of regulatory T cells in long-lasting Graves disease. The V end was cut by 6 bases, the J end by 0 bases, with 10 bases between. The length of the CDR3 is 14 residues. Germline V gene sequence: CDR1 SNHLY, CDR2 FYNNEI. General observations from the study: Few sampled subjects may have lowered accuracy.

Another study also made use of these data, one on T cells in Graves' hyperthyroidism and ophthalmopathy.

The source material was peripheral blood mononuclear cells (PBMCs), sampled at new diagnosis, from a patient treated with antithyroid drugs. The receptor's source is a man in his forties with Graves disease. The gene calls are TRBV2 and TRBJ2-3; D perhaps matches TRBD2 (6 bases). In DNA form, the CDR3 reads TGTGCCAGCAGGACGGGAGTCAGCACAGATACGCAGTATTTT. It yields the protein CASRTGVSTDTQYF.